The 18 T cell receptor beta chains reported below all come from one sample, sequenced in a study of T cell repertoires in cytomegalovirus infection. TCRdb reprocessed the reads via MiXCR and lists one record per CDR3 protein. This table has approximately 250,000 distinct CDR3 sequences, around 9% appearing once. Source material: PBMCs. The source is a human donor in good health (CMV status not recorded). Some clones in this sample may be carry-over from other donors' samples.

The chain has TRBV29-1 and TRBJ1-2; 10 bases map to TRBD1. This CDR3 has 14 amino acids. Germline V CDR1 and CDR2: SQVTM, ANQGSEA. Trimming took 4 bases from V and 6 from J; bases not matched to a gene: 8. CDR3 residues: CSVAPGTGADGYTF. The CDR3, as DNA: TGCAGCGTTGCCCCCGGGACAGGGGCGGATGGCTACACCTTC.

This clonotype was seen repeatedly, ten times or more. The chain recombines TRBV10-1 with TRBJ2-1, with 8 bases identical to TRBD2. In germline, CDR1 is WNHNN, CDR2 SYGVQD (reference sequence). The V and J ends lost 10 bases and 3 bases, in that order; junction bases with no gene match: 11. The CDR3 spans 15 residues. The CDR3: CATSSPGLGYNEQFF. The CDR3 region has the DNA TGCGCCACCTCTTCCCCGGGACTAGGCTACAATGAGCAGTTCTTC.

The rearrangement links TRBV11-1 to TRBJ1-1; TRBD1 might be the D (5 bases). Germline V gene lookup returns CDR1 SGHAT and CDR2 FQDESV (reference sequence). The CDR3 runs to 17 residues. With 2 bases removed from V and 4 bases from J, the gap between germline ends came to 20 bases. Here the CDR3 DNA reads TGTGCCAGCAGCTTATTTACTTCCGGGACCAGCTCCACTGAAGCTTTCTTT. Its translation: CASSLFTSGTSSTEAFF.

The rearrangement joins TRBV28 to TRBJ1-6; 12 positions match TRBD1. The germline CDR1 and CDR2 sequences are MDHEN and SYDVKM. The CDR3 has 14 amino acids. V shed 7 bases and J 6 bases; nucleotides not matched to a gene: 1. CDR3 region: CASKGQGANSPLHF. The CDR3, as DNA: TGTGCCAGCAAGGGACAGGGGGCTAATTCACCCCTCCACTTT. Based on the CDR3 plus reference TRBV28 and TRBJ1-6, the full variable domain is DVKVTQSSRYLVKRTGEKVFLECVQDMDHENMFWYRQDPGLGLRLIYFSYDVKMKEKGDIPEGYSVSREKKERFSLILESASTNQTSMYLCASKGQGANSPLHFGNGTRLTVT.

The DNA of the CDR3 is TGCGCCAGCAGCCAAGTTCGGGACAGGCGATATGGCTACACCTTC. This translates into CASSQVRDRRYGYTF. This rearrangement joins TRBV4-3 to TRBJ1-2; TRBD1 aligns across 8 bases. The V gene's germline CDR1 is LGHNA and CDR2 YSLEER. The CDR3 extends over 15 amino acids. The V and J ends lost 1 base and 5 bases, in that order; junction bases with no gene match: 6.

This clonotype has at least ten counts. V gene TRBV5-6 combines with J gene TRBJ1-5; D unclear. The CDR3 sequence is 13 residues long. The V end lost 0 bases, the J end lost 7 bases, and 8 bases lay between the germline ends. Germline CDR1 reads SGHDT; CDR2 reads YYEEEE. DNA for the CDR3: TGTGCCAGCAGCTTGGAAGGTAGCCAGCCCCAGCATTTT. It yields the protein CASSLEGSQPQHF.

This clonotype appeared many times. The chain has TRBV7-2 and TRBJ2-2; D is undetermined. The V end was cut by 1 base, the J end by 1 base, with 10 bases between. The CDR3 is 16 amino acids. Germline lookup yields CDR1 SGHTA and CDR2 FQGNSA. The CDR3 coding sequence is TGTGCCAGCAGCTTAGGGCGGCGTCAGAACACCGGGGAGCTGTTTTTT. This gives the protein CASSLGRRQNTGELFF.

This clonotype was recorded many times. This chain's CDR3 is CASSRTGDYNSPLHF. The CDR3 DNA reads as TGTGCCAGCAGCCGGACAGGGGACTATAATTCACCCCTCCACTTT. This chain joins TRBV7-2 and TRBJ1-6, with 9 bases aligning to TRBD1. The trim removed 5 bases at V and 3 bases at J, leaving 2 bases unmatched. This CDR3 is 15 amino acids long. Germline V CDR1 and CDR2: SGHTA, FQGNSA.

This clonotype was counted ten times or more. The V call is TRBV5-6, the J call TRBJ1-2, with 9 bases fitting TRBD1. Losses at the gene ends were 3 bases for V and 12 bases for J; bases not matched to a gene: 9. From germline, CDR1 is SGHDT and CDR2 YYEEEE. The CDR3 contains 13 residues. This CDR3 reads CASSSEMTGGDTF. CDR3 sequence (DNA): TGTGCCAGCAGCTCTGAGATGACAGGGGGGGACACCTTC.

This clonotype turned up a few times. V and J are TRBV18 and TRBJ1-1, with 8 bases fitting TRBD1. This CDR3 region has 15 residues. Germline V gene sequence: CDR1 KGHSH, CDR2 LQKENI. V was clipped by 4 bases and J by 3 bases; unmatched bases: 7. The CDR3: CASSRNRGRDTEAFF. The CDR3, as DNA: TGTGCCAGCTCACGAAACAGGGGGAGGGACACTGAAGCTTTCTTT.

This clonotype has ten or more counts. The chain links TRBV10-2 to TRBJ2-1; 10 nucleotides line up with TRBD2. This CDR3 has 15 residues. CDR1 and CDR2 from the germline V gene are WSHSY and SAAADI. Trimming took 5 bases from V and 7 from J; bases not matched to a gene: 8. The CDR3 bases are TGCGCCAGCAGTACTACTAGCGGGGTCGGAAATGAGCAGTTCTTC. Residues: CASSTTSGVGNEQFF.

This clonotype was seen repeatedly, ten times or more. CDR3: CASRQANYGYTF. The CDR3, as DNA: TGTGCCAGCCGACAGGCGAACTATGGCTACACCTTC. The chain links TRBV7-2 to TRBJ1-2; a possible D gene is TRBD1 (6 bases). The CDR3 contains 12 residues. Between the trimmed V and J ends, which lost 8 bases and 2 bases, there was a span of 9 bases. From germline, CDR1 is SGHTA and CDR2 FQGNSA. The complete variable domain, with remaining parts taken from reference TRBV7-2 and TRBJ1-2, reads GAGVSQSPSNKVTEKGKDVELRCDPISGHTALYWYRQSLGQGLEFLIYFQGNSAPDKSGLPSDRFSAERTGGSVSTLTIQRTQQEDSAVYLCASRQANYGYTFGSGTRLTVV.

Ten or more counts support this clonotype. The rearrangement joins TRBV12-3 or TRBV12-4 to TRBJ1-2; D not resolved. The V end lost 7 bases, the J end lost 2 bases, and 5 bases lay between the germline ends. This CDR3 is built from 11 residues. CDR3 region: CASNRNYGYTF. CDR3 sequence (DNA): TGTGCCAGCAACCGCAACTATGGCTACACCTTC.

This clonotype was picked up many times. The chain employs TRBV19 and TRBJ2-2, with no clear D. Trimming took off 4 bases at V and 6 bases at J, with 15 bases between the two ends. Germline-derived CDR1 and CDR2 are LNHDA and SQIVND (reference sequence). The length of the CDR3 is 15 residues. The CDR3 sequence is CASSKDRSGAGELFF. In DNA form, the CDR3 reads TGTGCCAGTAGTAAGGACCGCTCCGGAGCCGGGGAGCTGTTTTTT.

The gene calls are TRBV12-3 or TRBV12-4 and TRBJ2-7; D is undetermined. This CDR3 region has 13 residues. Deletions cut 5 bases from V and 3 bases from J, with 11 bases between. The CDR3 DNA reads as TGTGCCAGCAGTCCCGACACCAGCTACGAGCAGTACTTC. This translates into CASSPDTSYEQYF.

The sample holds many counts of this clonotype. V gene TRBV7-2 combines with J gene TRBJ2-5, with TRBD2 matching 11 bases. Germline CDR1 and CDR2: SGHTA and FQGNSA. This CDR3 is 15 amino acids long. Trimming took 2 bases from V and 4 from J; bases not matched to a gene: 3. CDR3: CASSLTSGGGETQYF. The CDR3 DNA sequence: TGTGCCAGCAGCTTAACTAGCGGGGGCGGAGAGACCCAGTACTTC.

In its sample, this clonotype was seen many times. V usage is TRBV9 and J usage is TRBJ1-1, with 7 positions matching TRBD1. J lost 0 bases, V lost 8 bases, and 1 base had no gene match. Germline CDR1 reads SGDLS; CDR2 reads YYNGEE. This CDR3 is 12 amino acids long. CDR3 region: CASGQVNTEAFF. CDR3 DNA: TGTGCCAGTGGACAGGTGAACACTGAAGCTTTCTTT. Together with reference TRBV9 and TRBJ1-1, the CDR3 gives the full variable domain: DSGVTQTPKHLITATGQRVTLRCSPRSGDLSVYWYQQSLDQGLQFLIQYYNGEERAKGNILERFSAQQFPDLHSELNLSSLELGDSALYFCASGQVNTEAFFGQGTRLTVV.

This clonotype was found a few times. The chain combines TRBV2 with TRBJ2-4; 11 nucleotides align to TRBD1. The CDR3 sequence is 15 residues long. Per germline, CDR1 SNHLY and CDR2 FYNNEI. V lost 4 bases, J lost 1 base, and 0 bases stayed unmatched. CDR3 loop: CASSGTGGAKNIQYF. The CDR3, as DNA: TGTGCCAGCAGTGGGACAGGGGGCGCCAAAAACATTCAGTACTTC.